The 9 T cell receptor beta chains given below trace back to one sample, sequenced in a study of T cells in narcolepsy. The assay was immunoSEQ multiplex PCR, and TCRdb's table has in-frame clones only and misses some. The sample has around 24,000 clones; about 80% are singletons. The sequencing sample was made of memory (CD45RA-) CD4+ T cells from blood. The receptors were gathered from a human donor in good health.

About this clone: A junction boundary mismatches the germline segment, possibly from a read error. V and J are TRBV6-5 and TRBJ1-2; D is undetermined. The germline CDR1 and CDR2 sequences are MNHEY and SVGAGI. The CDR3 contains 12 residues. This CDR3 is CASSYSMGAASF. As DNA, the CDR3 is TGTGCCAGCAGTTACTCTATGGGCGCAGCGTCCTTC.

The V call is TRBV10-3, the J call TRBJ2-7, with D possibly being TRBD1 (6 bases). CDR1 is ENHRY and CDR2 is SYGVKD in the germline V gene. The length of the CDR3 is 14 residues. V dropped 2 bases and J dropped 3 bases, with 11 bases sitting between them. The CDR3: CAISEAGQHYEQYF. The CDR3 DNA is TGTGCCATCAGTGAGGCTGGACAGCACTACGAGCAGTACTTC.

The CDR3 DNA reads as TGCGCCAGTTCCTGGAGCACAGATACGCAGTATTTT. Protein sequence: CASSWSTDTQYF. The chain links TRBV5-1 to TRBJ2-3; no clear D gene. V gave up 8 bases and J gave up 0 bases, with 7 bases separating them. The CDR3 runs 12 residues. Germline V gene sequence: CDR1 SGHRS, CDR2 YFSETQ. The full variable domain, its missing parts supplied by reference TRBV5-1 and TRBJ2-3, is KAGVTQTPRYLIKTRGQQVTLSCSPISGHRSVSWYQQTPGQGLQFLFEYFSETQRNKGNFPGRFSGRQFSNSRSEMNVSTLELGDSALYLCASSWSTDTQYFGPGTRLTVL.

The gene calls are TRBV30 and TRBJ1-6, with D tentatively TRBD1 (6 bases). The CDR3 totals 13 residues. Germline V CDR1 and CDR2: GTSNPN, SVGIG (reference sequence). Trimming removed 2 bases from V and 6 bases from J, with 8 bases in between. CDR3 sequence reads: CAWSKGGNSPLHF. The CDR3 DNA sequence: TGTGCCTGGAGTAAGGGGGGTAATTCACCCCTCCACTTT.

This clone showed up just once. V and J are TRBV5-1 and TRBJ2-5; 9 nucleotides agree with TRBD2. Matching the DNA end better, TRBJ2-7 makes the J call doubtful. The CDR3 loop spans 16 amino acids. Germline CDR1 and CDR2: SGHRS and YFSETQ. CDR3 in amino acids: CASSLVLAGGTYEQYF. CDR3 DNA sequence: TGCGCCAGCAGCTTGGTCTTGGCGGGAGGGACCTACGAGCAGTACTTC.

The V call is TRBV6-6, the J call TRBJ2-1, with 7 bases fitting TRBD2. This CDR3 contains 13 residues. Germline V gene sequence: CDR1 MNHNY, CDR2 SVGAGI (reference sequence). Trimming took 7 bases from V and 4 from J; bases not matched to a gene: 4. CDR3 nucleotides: TGTGCCAGCATAGCGGGTTGTTACAATGAGCAGTTCTTC. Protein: CASIAGCYNEQFF.

The CDR3 DNA sequence: TGTGCCAGCAGTTTTGGCGGGAGGATAGGAGAGACCCAGTACTTC. It yields the protein CASSFGGRIGETQYF. The V gene is TRBV27, the J gene TRBJ2-5; the match to TRBD2 covers 8 bases. From germline, CDR1 is MNHEY and CDR2 SMNVEV (reference sequence). The CDR3 is 15 residues long. Germline trimming cut 3 bases from V and 4 bases from J; bases unmatched to any gene: 7.

The CDR3: CASNTGGADQPQHF. The CDR3 DNA reads as TGTGCCAGTAATACAGGGGGCGCGGATCAGCCCCAGCATTTT. V usage is TRBV19 and J usage is TRBJ1-5; 9 nucleotides match TRBD1. The germline V gene encodes CDR1 LNHDA and CDR2 SQIVND (reference sequence). The CDR3 length is 14 residues. V was clipped by 7 bases and J by 5 bases; unmatched bases: 6.

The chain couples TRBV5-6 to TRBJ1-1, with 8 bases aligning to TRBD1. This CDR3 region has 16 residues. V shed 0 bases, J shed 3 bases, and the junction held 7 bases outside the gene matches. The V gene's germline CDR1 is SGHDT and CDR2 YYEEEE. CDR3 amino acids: CASSLEPGTGYTEAFF. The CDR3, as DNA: TGTGCCAGCAGCTTGGAACCCGGGACAGGATACACTGAAGCTTTCTTT.